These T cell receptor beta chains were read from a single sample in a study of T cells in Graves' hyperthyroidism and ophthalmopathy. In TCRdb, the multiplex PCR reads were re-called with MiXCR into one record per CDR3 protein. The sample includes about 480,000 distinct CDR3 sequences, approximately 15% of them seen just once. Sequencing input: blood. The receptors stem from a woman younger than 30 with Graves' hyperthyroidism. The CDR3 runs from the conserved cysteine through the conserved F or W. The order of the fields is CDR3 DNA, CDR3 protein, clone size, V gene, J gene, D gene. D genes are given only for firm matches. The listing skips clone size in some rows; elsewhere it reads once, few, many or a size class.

CDR3nt: TGTGCCAGCGCCCCTGCGGATCAATACAATGAGCAGTTCTTC
CDR3aa: CASAPADQYNEQFF
abundance: many
v_gene: TRBV2
j_gene: TRBJ2-1
d_gene: .

CDR3nt: TGTGCCGGGAAGACAGGGGCGGGCGCCGGGGGGCTGTTTTTT
CDR3aa: CAGKTGAGAGGLFF
abundance: many
v_gene: TRBV30
j_gene: TRBJ2-2
d_gene: TRBD1

CDR3nt: TGTGCCAGTACCCTACAGGGGCCCAATCAGCCCCAGCATTTT
CDR3aa: CASTLQGPNQPQHF
abundance: .
v_gene: TRBV19
j_gene: TRBJ1-5
d_gene: TRBD1

CDR3nt: TGTGCCAGCAGCCCGACCTTGGGAGCGGGAGGCAAAAACATTCAGTACTTC
CDR3aa: CASSPTLGAGGKNIQYF
abundance: few
v_gene: TRBV4-2
j_gene: TRBJ2-4
d_gene: TRBD2

CDR3nt: TGTGCCAGCAGTGATGCGAGAAACACTGAAGCTTTCTTT
CDR3aa: CASSDARNTEAFF
abundance: many
v_gene: TRBV28
j_gene: TRBJ1-1
d_gene: .

CDR3nt: TGCGCCAGCAGCTTCGGACTAGCGGGAGGGCCTGGAGATGAGCAGTTCTTC
CDR3aa: CASSFGLAGGPGDEQFF
abundance: many
v_gene: TRBV5-1
j_gene: TRBJ2-1
d_gene: TRBD2

CDR3nt: TGTGCCAGCAGCGGGCGGACAGGGTATGGCTACACCTTC
CDR3aa: CASSGRTGYGYTF
abundance: many
v_gene: TRBV2
j_gene: TRBJ1-2
d_gene: TRBD1

CDR3nt: TGCAGTGCTACCGGACACTCAACTAATGAAAAACTGTTTTTT
CDR3aa: CSATGHSTNEKLFF
abundance: .
v_gene: TRBV20-1
j_gene: TRBJ1-4
d_gene: .

CDR3nt: TGTGCCAGCAGCTTGGCACTAGCGGACAATGAGCAGTACTTC
CDR3aa: CASSLALADNEQYF
abundance: .
v_gene: TRBV5-6
j_gene: TRBJ2-7
d_gene: TRBD2

CDR3nt: TGTGCCAGCAGCTTACCGCGGGAGTATGGCTACACCTTC
CDR3aa: CASSLPREYGYTF
abundance: many
v_gene: TRBV11-2
j_gene: TRBJ1-2
d_gene: .

CDR3nt: TGTGCCAGCAGGCCCGGGACAAATGAGCAGTTCTTC
CDR3aa: CASRPGTNEQFF
abundance: many
v_gene: TRBV12-3/TRBV12-4
j_gene: TRBJ2-1
d_gene: .

CDR3nt: TGTGCCAGCACCTGGGCCAGGGACAGAGCTTCCTACGAGCAGTACTTC
CDR3aa: CASTWARDRASYEQYF
abundance: many
v_gene: TRBV28
j_gene: TRBJ2-7
d_gene: TRBD1

CDR3nt: TGTGCCATCAGTGAGTCTTCAGGGGCAGGGGTCGAAAAACTGTTTTTT
CDR3aa: CAISESSGAGVEKLFF
abundance: many
v_gene: TRBV10-3
j_gene: TRBJ1-4
d_gene: .

CDR3nt: TGTGCCAGTAGTATAGTTAGCGGGAGGTTTGATGAGCAGTTCTTC
CDR3aa: CASSIVSGRFDEQFF
abundance: .
v_gene: TRBV19
j_gene: TRBJ2-1
d_gene: TRBD2

CDR3nt: TGTGCCAGCAGCTTAGTGTCCACATCGTATGGCTACACCTTC
CDR3aa: CASSLVSTSYGYTF
abundance: many
v_gene: TRBV7-8
j_gene: TRBJ1-2
d_gene: .